Below, one T cell receptor beta chain is given with its context. The sample comes from a study of shared clonotypes between healthy human individuals. Study-wide background: The study used three CD4 naive, three CD4 memory, two CD8 naive and one CD8 memory plate per donor.

Clones were sequenced by immunoSEQ multiplex PCR, and TCRdb holds only the in-frame ones, with some missing. Here the sample spans fewer than 1.8 million clones, approximately 98.5% being singletons. CDR3 length equals 14 residues. Per the germline V gene, CDR1 is SGHDT and CDR2 is YYEEEE. With 7 bases clipped from V and 1 base from J, the junction kept 5 bases outside the gene matches. The study drew its donors from healthy HIV-negative adults without recent acute infections or vaccinations. Source material: naive CD4+ T cells sorted from blood. Stated subset: CD45RA+ positively selected. This clonotype was obtained from a man aged 25-40 years in good health. The rearrangement uses TRBV5-6 and TRBJ2-3; 8 nucleotides align to TRBD1. CDR3 loop: CASAPGGGTDTQYF. The CDR3 coding sequence is TGTGCCAGCGCTCCAGGGGGCGGCACAGATACGCAGTATTTT.